This is a list of T cell receptor beta chains from one sample in a study of glioma-infiltrating T cells. Each CDR3 protein is one row after TCRdb ran MiXCR on the multiplex PCR reads. The sample has fewer than 500,000 distinct CDR3 sequences; 41% are singletons. The sequencing input was glioma tissue, nonneoplastic brain tissue, or PBMCs (not recorded which). Every receptor here comes from a human donor with low-grade glioma or glioblastoma, undergoing nonglioma brain surgery, or in good health (not recorded which). Both conserved end residues are part of each CDR3. A D gene is named only where the DNA matches it firmly. The size entry is marked missing in some rows and otherwise reads once, few, many or a size class.

DNA: TGTGCCAGCAGCTATCTAGCGGGAGGTGCGACAGATACGCAGTATTTT
CDR3: CASSYLAGGATDTQYF
size: few
V: TRBV7-2
D: TRBD2
J: TRBJ2-3

DNA: TGTGCCAGCAGCCAAGGGGGTCTAGCGGGTTACTCCTACGAGCAGTACTTC
CDR3: CASSQGGLAGYSYEQYF
size: few
V: TRBV3-1
D: TRBD2
J: TRBJ2-7

DNA: TGTGCCAGCAGCCCCTACCCGGGAGTTGAGACCCAGTACTTC
CDR3: CASSPYPGVETQYF
size: few
V: TRBV14
D: NA
J: TRBJ2-5

DNA: TGTGCCAGCAGCCCCGGGGACCTCTACGAGCAGTACTTC
CDR3: CASSPGDLYEQYF
size: many
V: TRBV28
D: NA
J: TRBJ2-7

DNA: TGTGCCAGCAGCTTGTTGGACGGGAGAGAGACCTTC
CDR3: CASSLLDGRETF
size: many
V: TRBV5-5
D: NA
J: TRBJ2-7

DNA: TGTGCCAGCAGTTACGGGGTTCGTGTACCCCAGTACTTC
CDR3: CASSYGVRVPQYF
size: many
V: TRBV27
D: NA
J: TRBJ2-5

DNA: TGTGCCAGTAGTCCTCGACCTGACAGATTTGAAGAGACCCAGTACTTC
CDR3: CASSPRPDRFEETQYF
size: NA
V: TRBV19
D: NA
J: TRBJ2-5

DNA: TGTGCCAGCAGCCCCTCGGCAGGGAGAGTGACTGAAGCTTTCTTT
CDR3: CASSPSAGRVTEAFF
size: many
V: TRBV11-1
D: NA
J: TRBJ1-1

DNA: TGTGCCAGCAGCCCTGGGACTAGCGCCACTAATGGGTACTTC
CDR3: CASSPGTSATNGYF
size: NA
V: TRBV7-8
D: TRBD2
J: TRBJ2-5

DNA: TGTGCCAGCAGCTTGGAAACCAATGAGCAGTTCTTC
CDR3: CASSLETNEQFF
size: NA
V: TRBV4-2
D: NA
J: TRBJ2-1

DNA: TGCGCCAGCAGCCAAGATCCCACAGGGGGCACAGATACGCAGTATTTT
CDR3: CASSQDPTGGTDTQYF
size: few
V: TRBV4-1
D: TRBD1
J: TRBJ2-3

DNA: TGTGCCAGCAGTCAAGGACAGGGCCAGCCCCAGCATTTT
CDR3: CASSQGQGQPQHF
size: many
V: TRBV27
D: TRBD1
J: TRBJ1-5

DNA: TGTGCCAGCAGTAAGGACAGGGGGGATTCTGGCTACACCTTC
CDR3: CASSKDRGDSGYTF
size: many
V: TRBV27
D: TRBD1
J: TRBJ1-2

DNA: TGTGCCAGCAGTTCTGAAGGGTATGGCTACACCTTC
CDR3: CASSSEGYGYTF
size: NA
V: TRBV7-2
D: NA
J: TRBJ1-2

DNA: TGTGCCATCAGCCCCCCGGGCGGGAGTTTACACAATGAGCAGTTCTTC
CDR3: CAISPPGGSLHNEQFF
size: NA
V: TRBV7-2
D: TRBD2
J: TRBJ2-1

DNA: TGCAGTGCTAGAAGGGGGTTGACTAATGAAAAACTGTTTTTT
CDR3: CSARRGLTNEKLFF
size: NA
V: TRBV20-1
D: NA
J: TRBJ1-4

DNA: TGTGCCAGCAGCTTTCAGGAACAGCCCCAGCATTTT
CDR3: CASSFQEQPQHF
size: few
V: TRBV7-2
D: NA
J: TRBJ1-5

DNA: TGTGCCAGCAGCCAACGGGGGGGGGACACTGAAGCTTTCTTT
CDR3: CASSQRGGDTEAFF
size: NA
V: TRBV3-1
D: NA
J: TRBJ1-1

DNA: TGTGCCACCGAGACAGGGGGCAGCACAGATACGCAGTATTTT
CDR3: CATETGGSTDTQYF
size: few
V: TRBV10-3
D: TRBD1
J: TRBJ2-3

DNA: TGTGCCAGCAGTTCTATCCCTAGCGGGAAGCTACGGTACGAGCAGTACTTC
CDR3: CASSSIPSGKLRYEQYF
size: NA
V: TRBV6-2/TRBV6-3
D: TRBD2
J: TRBJ2-7

DNA: TGTGCCAGCATCCTGACCTCTGGCACAGATACGCAGTATTTT
CDR3: CASILTSGTDTQYF
size: NA
V: TRBV6-2/TRBV6-3
D: NA
J: TRBJ2-3

DNA: TGCAGCGTTGGGAGATGGGACAGACTCACCTACGAGCAGTACTTC
CDR3: CSVGRWDRLTYEQYF
size: NA
V: TRBV20-1
D: TRBD1
J: TRBJ2-7

DNA: TGCAGTGCTAGAGAGCCGACAGGGGGAAATGGTCAGCCCCAGCATTTT
CDR3: CSAREPTGGNGQPQHF
size: NA
V: TRBV20-1
D: TRBD1
J: TRBJ1-5

DNA: TGTGCCAGCAGTTTAATCTTGTTCGCGAACACCGGGGAGCTGTTTTTT
CDR3: CASSLILFANTGELFF
size: many
V: TRBV27
D: NA
J: TRBJ2-2

DNA: TGTGCCACCAGCGATGGACTAGCCAACTCCTACAATGAGCAGTTCTTC
CDR3: CATSDGLANSYNEQFF
size: few
V: TRBV15
D: TRBD2
J: TRBJ2-1

DNA: TGTGCCAGCGGAAGGGACGGCAACACCGGGGAGCTGTTTTTT
CDR3: CASGRDGNTGELFF
size: NA
V: TRBV7-2
D: NA
J: TRBJ2-2

DNA: TGCGCCAGCAGCCAAAAGGTCGGACAGGGGCGATTGGATGAGCAGTTCTTC
CDR3: CASSQKVGQGRLDEQFF
size: NA
V: TRBV4-1
D: TRBD1
J: TRBJ2-1

DNA: TGTGCCAGCAGCCAACTACTAGCGGGAGGCGAGCAGTTCTTC
CDR3: CASSQLLAGGEQFF
size: NA
V: TRBV3-1
D: TRBD2
J: TRBJ2-1

DNA: TGTGCCAGCAGTGTCAGGACTAGCCAGGATGGCGAGCAGTACTTC
CDR3: CASSVRTSQDGEQYF
size: NA
V: TRBV27
D: TRBD2
J: TRBJ2-7

DNA: TGTGCCACCAGCAGGGGCGGCGAGGTCCAGCGTAGTGCCGGGGAGCTGTTTTTT
CDR3: CATSRGGEVQRSAGELFF
size: NA
V: TRBV15
D: NA
J: TRBJ2-2

DNA: TGTGCCAGCAGCTTCGGGGGGCGAGCACGAACTGAAGCTTTCTTT
CDR3: CASSFGGRARTEAFF
size: few
V: TRBV4-2
D: NA
J: TRBJ1-1

DNA: TGTGCCACCAGTGATCATCCCCGGAGTACCGTATACAATGAGCAGTTCTTC
CDR3: CATSDHPRSTVYNEQFF
size: few
V: TRBV24-1
D: NA
J: TRBJ2-1

DNA: TGTGCCAGCACAGCGGGAGTCTACGAGCAGTACTTC
CDR3: CASTAGVYEQYF
size: NA
V: TRBV7-9
D: TRBD2
J: TRBJ2-7

DNA: TGTGCCAGCCGCACGGGGCGGCGGGAGGGTTACACCGGGGAGCTGTTTTTT
CDR3: CASRTGRREGYTGELFF
size: NA
V: TRBV6-1
D: TRBD2
J: TRBJ2-2

DNA: TGTGCCAGCAGCCGCGCCGACAGGGTATATGGCTACACCTTC
CDR3: CASSRADRVYGYTF
size: many
V: TRBV27
D: TRBD1
J: TRBJ1-2

DNA: TGTGCCAGCAGTTTCTCCGGGAACGATCAGCCCCAGCATTTT
CDR3: CASSFSGNDQPQHF
size: NA
V: TRBV12-3/TRBV12-4
D: NA
J: TRBJ1-5

DNA: TGTGCCAGCAGGCTGGAGGGAGCGGACACCATATATTTT
CDR3: CASRLEGADTIYF
size: many
V: TRBV6-1
D: NA
J: TRBJ1-3

DNA: TGTGCCACCAGAGTCAGGGGAGTTGCGGATACGCAGTATTTT
CDR3: CATRVRGVADTQYF
size: NA
V: TRBV15
D: NA
J: TRBJ2-3

DNA: TGTGCCTGGACATCCGGGTACACAGATACGCAGTATTTT
CDR3: CAWTSGYTDTQYF
size: NA
V: TRBV30
D: NA
J: TRBJ2-3

DNA: TGTGCCAGCAGCCAGAAAGGACAACCACGCTCTGGAAACACCATATATTTT
CDR3: CASSQKGQPRSGNTIYF
size: NA
V: TRBV7-2
D: NA
J: TRBJ1-3

DNA: TGCAGTGCTGGAGAGGTAGCGGGTCCAGGGGATGAGCAGTTCTTC
CDR3: CSAGEVAGPGDEQFF
size: NA
V: TRBV20-1
D: NA
J: TRBJ2-1

DNA: TGTGCCACCAGCAAAGACGTCAGGACTAGCGGGAGCGGGGAGACCCAGTACTTC
CDR3: CATSKDVRTSGSGETQYF
size: NA
V: TRBV15
D: TRBD2
J: TRBJ2-5

DNA: TGCGCCAGCAGCCAGCAGACAGGCTTGAGCTCCTACGAGCAGTACTTC
CDR3: CASSQQTGLSSYEQYF
size: once
V: TRBV4-1
D: NA
J: TRBJ2-7

DNA: TGTGCCAGCGCGGGGACTAGATTTAGAAACATTCAGTACTTC
CDR3: CASAGTRFRNIQYF
size: NA
V: TRBV6-2/TRBV6-3
D: TRBD2
J: TRBJ2-4

DNA: TGTGCCAGCAGCTTAGCGAAAGGACTAGGAGAAGAGACCCAGTACTTC
CDR3: CASSLAKGLGEETQYF
size: few
V: TRBV7-9
D: TRBD2
J: TRBJ2-5

DNA: TGTGTTAGCAGCTTTAACCCCTTGGGGGGGCAGCCCCAGCATTTT
CDR3: CVSSFNPLGGQPQHF
size: NA
V: TRBV5-5
D: NA
J: TRBJ1-5

DNA: TGTGCCAGCAGTCGGTGTTTCGAGCGGGAGCCGGAGAGACAGTTCTTC
CDR3: CASSRCFEREPERQFF
size: NA
V: TRBV6-6
D: TRBD2
J: TRBJ2-1

DNA: TGCGCCAGCAGCTTGAGGCCACCAGGGCCTTTACACAATGAGCAGTTCTTC
CDR3: CASSLRPPGPLHNEQFF
size: NA
V: TRBV5-1
D: NA
J: TRBJ2-1

DNA: TGCAGTGCTAAGGGACTAGCGGACACAGATACGCAGTATTTT
CDR3: CSAKGLADTDTQYF
size: NA
V: TRBV20-1
D: TRBD2
J: TRBJ2-3

DNA: TGTGCCAGCAGCTTGGCTGGGGTACTAGCTAAATATGGCTACACCTTC
CDR3: CASSLAGVLAKYGYTF
size: NA
V: TRBV7-9
D: NA
J: TRBJ1-2

DNA: TGTGCCAGCAGTTCGAGAAAGGTCCCTGTGGCAGATACGCAGTATTTT
CDR3: CASSSRKVPVADTQYF
size: many
V: TRBV28
D: NA
J: TRBJ2-3

DNA: TGTGCCAGCAGTTACAGTCCCCGGAGTAACTCCTACGAGCAGTACTTC
CDR3: CASSYSPRSNSYEQYF
size: many
V: TRBV6-2/TRBV6-3
D: NA
J: TRBJ2-7

DNA: TGTGCCACCAGCAGAGGTATAGACTCCTATGGCTACACCTTC
CDR3: CATSRGIDSYGYTF
size: NA
V: TRBV15
D: NA
J: TRBJ1-2

DNA: TGTGCCAGCAGATCGGATAAAACAGATACGCAGTATTTT
CDR3: CASRSDKTDTQYF
size: many
V: TRBV7-2
D: NA
J: TRBJ2-3

DNA: TGTGCCAGCAGTTTACAGAGCTCCTACAATGAGCAGTTCTTC
CDR3: CASSLQSSYNEQFF
size: many
V: TRBV6-2/TRBV6-3
D: NA
J: TRBJ2-1

DNA: TGTGCCAGCAGTCAGACTATCAGGGGTCTCGACTATGGCTACACCTTC
CDR3: CASSQTIRGLDYGYTF
size: many
V: TRBV28
D: NA
J: TRBJ1-2

DNA: TGCAGTGCTAGACAGCAGGGTAGGGACAATGAGCAGTTCTTC
CDR3: CSARQQGRDNEQFF
size: NA
V: TRBV20-1
D: NA
J: TRBJ2-1

DNA: TGTGCCACGGAGAGGGTATCCTACAATGAGCAGTTCTTC
CDR3: CATERVSYNEQFF
size: few
V: TRBV15
D: NA
J: TRBJ2-1